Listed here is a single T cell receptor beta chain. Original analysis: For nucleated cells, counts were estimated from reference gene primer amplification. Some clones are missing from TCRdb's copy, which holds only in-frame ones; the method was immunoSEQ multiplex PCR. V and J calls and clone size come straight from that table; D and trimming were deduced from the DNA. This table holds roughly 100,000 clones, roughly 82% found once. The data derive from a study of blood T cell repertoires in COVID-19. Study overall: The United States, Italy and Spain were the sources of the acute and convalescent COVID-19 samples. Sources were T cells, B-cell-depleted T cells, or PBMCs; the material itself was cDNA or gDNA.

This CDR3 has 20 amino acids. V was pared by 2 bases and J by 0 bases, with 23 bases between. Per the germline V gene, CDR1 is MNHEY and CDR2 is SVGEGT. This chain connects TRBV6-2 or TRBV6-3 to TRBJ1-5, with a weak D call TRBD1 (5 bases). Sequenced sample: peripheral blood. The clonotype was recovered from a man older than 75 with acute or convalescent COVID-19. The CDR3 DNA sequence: TGTGCCAGCAGTTACCATACGCTCAGGGTTCGCCCTTATAGCAATCAGCCCCAGCATTTT. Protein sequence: CASSYHTLRVRPYSNQPQHF.